This entry describes one T cell receptor beta chain. Trimming removed 0 bases from V and 9 bases from J, with 15 bases in between. Per the germline V gene, CDR1 is KGHSH and CDR2 is LQKENI. This CDR3 has 15 amino acids. The repertoire was sequenced with immunoSEQ multiplex PCR; TCRdb's copy has only in-frame clones and lacks some. Of some 98,000 clones listed, 70% to 85% are singletons. The data were taken from a study of OX40 agonist ivuxolimab in advanced cancers. Background on the study: People in dose escalation had one of these cancers: hepatocellular carcinoma, melanoma, renal cell or head and neck cancer. Past anti-PD-1, anti-PD-L1 or anti-CTLA-4 therapy was accepted, and approximately 37% had received some.

Patients who had autoimmune disease history or got systemic immunosuppression were left out. Blood draws occurred at baseline, cycle 4 day 1, and cycle 7 day 1. The sample consisted of CD4+ or CD8+ T cells sorted from blood, taken in a trial of the OX40 agonist ivuxolimab. This TCR derives from an adult with an advanced solid tumor such as melanoma, head and neck, liver or kidney cancer. The chain links TRBV18 to TRBJ1-5; D uncertain. The CDR3 region has the DNA TGTGCCAGCTCACCACCCTTGGCAGGTCCTAGGCCCCAGCATTTT. Residues: CASSPPLAGPRPQHF.